The clone carrying this T cell receptor (beta chain) was seen only a few times. Its antigen is unidentified. Unique molecular identifiers were built into the TCR beta cDNA libraries. TCRdb re-analysed the PCR reads in MiXCR, keeping a single row per CDR3 protein. This table has fewer than 550,000 distinct CDR3 sequences, around 36% appearing once. Germline CDR1 reads ENHRY; CDR2 reads SYGVKD. Trimming removed 2 bases at V and 3 bases at J, with 9 bases between. The CDR3 is 14 amino acids. The sample is drawn from a study of post-analysis software for immune sequencing data. Points from the study as a whole: Controls showed lower frequencies than patients for roughly five TRBV segments, and TRBV5-6, TRBV5-1 and TRBV20-1 were among these. Same-batch preparations were strongly co-clustered by F measure.

The receptor was derived from a girl younger than 18 with multiple sclerosis. The sample taken for sequencing was blood. The rearrangement links TRBV10-3 to TRBJ2-3; D is possibly TRBD1 (5 bases). Here the CDR3 DNA reads TGTGCCATCAGTGAGCAGGGCGGAACAGATACGCAGTATTTT. Amino acid sequence: CAISEQGGTDTQYF.